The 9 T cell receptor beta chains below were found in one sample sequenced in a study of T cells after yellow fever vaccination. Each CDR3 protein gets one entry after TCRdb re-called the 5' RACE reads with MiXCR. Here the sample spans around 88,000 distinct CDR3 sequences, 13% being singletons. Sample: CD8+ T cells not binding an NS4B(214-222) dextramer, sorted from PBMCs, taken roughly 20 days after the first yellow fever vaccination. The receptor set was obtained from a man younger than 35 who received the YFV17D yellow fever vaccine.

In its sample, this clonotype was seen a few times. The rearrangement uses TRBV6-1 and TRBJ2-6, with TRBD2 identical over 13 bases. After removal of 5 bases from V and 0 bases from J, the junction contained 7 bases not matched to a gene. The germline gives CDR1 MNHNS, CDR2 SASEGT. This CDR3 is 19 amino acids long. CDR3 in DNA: TGTGCCAGCAGTCCGCTGACTAGCGGGGGGCTCTCTGGGGCCAACGTCCTGACTTTC. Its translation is CASSPLTSGGLSGANVLTF.

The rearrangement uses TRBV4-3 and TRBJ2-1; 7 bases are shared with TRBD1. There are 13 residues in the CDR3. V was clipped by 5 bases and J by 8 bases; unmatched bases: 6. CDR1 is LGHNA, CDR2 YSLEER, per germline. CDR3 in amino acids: CASSSHRGYEQFF. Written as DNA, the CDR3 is TGCGCCAGCAGCTCCCACAGGGGATATGAGCAGTTCTTC.

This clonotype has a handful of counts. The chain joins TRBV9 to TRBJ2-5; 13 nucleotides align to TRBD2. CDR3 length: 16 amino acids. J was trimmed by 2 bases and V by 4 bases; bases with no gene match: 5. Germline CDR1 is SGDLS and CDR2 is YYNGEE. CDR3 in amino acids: CASSPPGLAGQETQYF. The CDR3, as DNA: TGTGCCAGCAGCCCCCCGGGACTAGCGGGGCAAGAGACCCAGTACTTC.

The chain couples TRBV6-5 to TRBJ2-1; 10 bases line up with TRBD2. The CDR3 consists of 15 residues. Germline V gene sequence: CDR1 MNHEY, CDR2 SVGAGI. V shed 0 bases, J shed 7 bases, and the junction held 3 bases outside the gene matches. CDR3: CASSYSSGGANEQFF. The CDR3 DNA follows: TGTGCCAGCAGTTACTCAAGCGGGGGGGCAAATGAGCAGTTCTTC.

The CDR3 spells CASSLSSGDSYNEQFF. CDR3 DNA: TGTGCCAGCAGCTTATCTAGCGGGGATTCCTACAATGAGCAGTTCTTC. The chain combines TRBV7-6 with TRBJ2-1; TRBD2 matches 9 bases. Germline V CDR1 and CDR2: SGHVS, FNYEAQ. V lost 2 bases and J lost 1; bases outside the gene matches: 3. This CDR3 contains 16 residues.

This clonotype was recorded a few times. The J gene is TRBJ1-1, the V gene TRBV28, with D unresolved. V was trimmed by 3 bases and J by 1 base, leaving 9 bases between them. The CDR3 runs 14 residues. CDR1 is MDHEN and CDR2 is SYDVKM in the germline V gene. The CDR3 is CASSFGLKNTEAFF. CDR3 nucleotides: TGTGCCAGCAGTTTTGGTTTAAAGAACACTGAAGCTTTCTTT.

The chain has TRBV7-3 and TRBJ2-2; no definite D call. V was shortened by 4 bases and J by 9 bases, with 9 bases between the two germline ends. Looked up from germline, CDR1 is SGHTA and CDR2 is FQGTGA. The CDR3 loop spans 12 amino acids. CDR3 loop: CASSSNLRELFF. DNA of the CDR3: TGTGCCAGCAGCTCTAACCTCCGGGAGCTGTTTTTT.

The CDR3 DNA follows: TGTGCCAGCAGTTGGACAGGGAGTTCCGGGGAGCTGTTTTTT. It codes for CASSWTGSSGELFF. This sequence joins TRBV6-2 or TRBV6-3 and TRBJ2-2, with 8 nucleotides matching TRBD1. Trimming cost V 4 bases and J 6 bases; bases outside gene matches: 4. Germline V lookup: CDR1 MNHEY, CDR2 SVGEGT. This CDR3 region has 14 residues.

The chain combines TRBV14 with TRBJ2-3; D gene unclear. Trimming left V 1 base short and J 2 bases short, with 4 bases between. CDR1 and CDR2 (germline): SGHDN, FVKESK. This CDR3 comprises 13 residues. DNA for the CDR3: TGTGCCAGCAGCCAAGGAATCACAGATACGCAGTATTTT. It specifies CASSQGITDTQYF.